Listed below are T cell receptor beta chains from one sample, sequenced in a study of T cell responses to AZD1222 COVID-19 vaccine. The assay was immunoSEQ multiplex PCR, and TCRdb's table has in-frame clones only and misses some. The sample consists of roughly 180,000 clones, roughly 87% of them appearing once. This specimen was peripheral blood, taken on day 0 of AZD1222 vaccination. All receptors derive from an adult in good health. The CDR3 runs from the conserved cysteine through the conserved F or W. A D gene is named only where the DNA matches it firmly. Expanded clones are given a class, and other clones once, few, many or no size at all.

d_call: TRBD1; j_call: TRBJ1-2; clone_size: few; v_call: TRBV19; cdr3_nt: TGTGCCAGTAGTCCGAGGACAGTCGGGGACAGGGGCTACACCTTC; cdr3_aa: CASSPRTVGDRGYTF
d_call: .; j_call: TRBJ2-5; clone_size: .; v_call: TRBV5-1; cdr3_nt: TGCGCCAGCAGTCCAGAAGAGGTTGGAGAGACCCAGTACTTC; cdr3_aa: CASSPEEVGETQYF
d_call: TRBD1; j_call: TRBJ2-2; clone_size: few; v_call: TRBV6-5; cdr3_nt: TGTGCCAGCAGTCCAAGGACAGGGAACACCGGGGAGCTGTTTTTT; cdr3_aa: CASSPRTGNTGELFF
d_call: .; j_call: TRBJ2-7; clone_size: .; v_call: TRBV28; cdr3_nt: TGTGCCAGCAGTTCACCCAGGGAGCAGTACTTC; cdr3_aa: CASSSPREQYF
d_call: .; j_call: TRBJ1-4; clone_size: .; v_call: TRBV5-6; cdr3_nt: TGTGCCAGCAGCTTGGCCAGTGATGAAAAACTGTTTTTT; cdr3_aa: CASSLASDEKLFF
d_call: .; j_call: TRBJ1-3; clone_size: .; v_call: TRBV5-1; cdr3_nt: TGCGCCAGCAGCTTGGCCCCTCAGGGAGGAAACACCATATATTTT; cdr3_aa: CASSLAPQGGNTIYF
d_call: .; j_call: TRBJ1-5; clone_size: .; v_call: TRBV6-6; cdr3_nt: TGTGCCAGCAGTTCAAAAGTGGGAGATAGCAATCAGCCCCAGCATTTT; cdr3_aa: CASSSKVGDSNQPQHF
d_call: .; j_call: TRBJ2-2; clone_size: .; v_call: TRBV14; cdr3_nt: TGTGCCAGCAGGTTCGGGGACGCGAACACCGGGGAGCTGTTTTTT; cdr3_aa: CASRFGDANTGELFF
d_call: TRBD1; j_call: TRBJ2-7; clone_size: .; v_call: TRBV3-1/TRBV3-2; cdr3_nt: TGTGCCAGCACCTCGGGGACAGGGAGGTACGAGCAGTACTTC; cdr3_aa: CASTSGTGRYEQYF
d_call: TRBD1; j_call: TRBJ2-7; clone_size: .; v_call: TRBV28; cdr3_nt: TGTGCCACTCAAGGACAGGGGCTGTCCTACGAGCAGTACTTC; cdr3_aa: CATQGQGLSYEQYF
d_call: TRBD1; j_call: TRBJ1-1; clone_size: .; v_call: TRBV6-1; cdr3_nt: TGTGCCAGCAGTGTTGGAGGGACAGGGGGCAAGAACACTGAAGCTTTCTTT; cdr3_aa: CASSVGGTGGKNTEAFF
d_call: TRBD1; j_call: TRBJ1-1; clone_size: .; v_call: TRBV19; cdr3_nt: TGTGCCAGTCGGGACAGGGTAACTGAAGCTTTCTTT; cdr3_aa: CASRDRVTEAFF
d_call: TRBD1; j_call: TRBJ2-1; clone_size: .; v_call: TRBV30; cdr3_nt: TGTGCCTGGAGCCGGTTAGGGGGTGGGACAGTCTACAATGAGCAGTTCTTC; cdr3_aa: CAWSRLGGGTVYNEQFF
d_call: TRBD1; j_call: TRBJ1-1; clone_size: .; v_call: TRBV30; cdr3_nt: TGTGCCTGGAGTAAGGGGGCGAACACTGAAGCTTTCTTT; cdr3_aa: CAWSKGANTEAFF
d_call: .; j_call: TRBJ2-1; clone_size: .; v_call: TRBV11-2; cdr3_nt: TGTGCCAGCAGCTTAGTCTGGAGCTCCTACAATGAGCAGTTCTTC; cdr3_aa: CASSLVWSSYNEQFF
d_call: .; j_call: TRBJ2-3; clone_size: .; v_call: TRBV12-3/TRBV12-4; cdr3_nt: TGTGCCACCGGACTTTCGGGAACAGATACGCAGTATTTT; cdr3_aa: CATGLSGTDTQYF
d_call: .; j_call: TRBJ2-1; clone_size: .; v_call: TRBV6-5; cdr3_nt: TGTGCCAGCAGTTACTCTGGGGTAAGCTCCTACAATGAGCAGTTCTTC; cdr3_aa: CASSYSGVSSYNEQFF
d_call: TRBD1; j_call: TRBJ1-3; clone_size: .; v_call: TRBV2; cdr3_nt: TGTGCCAGCAGTGGTGGGACAGGGTATTCTGGAAACACCATATATTTT; cdr3_aa: CASSGGTGYSGNTIYF
d_call: TRBD1; j_call: TRBJ1-1; clone_size: .; v_call: TRBV6-5; cdr3_nt: TGTGCCAGCAGTCCCGACAGGGCCCTGAACACTGAAGCTTTCTTT; cdr3_aa: CASSPDRALNTEAFF
d_call: .; j_call: TRBJ1-2; clone_size: few; v_call: TRBV18; cdr3_nt: TGTGCCAGCTCACCTCTGACGGAGCCGGGGGGCTACACCTTC; cdr3_aa: CASSPLTEPGGYTF
d_call: TRBD1; j_call: TRBJ1-4; clone_size: .; v_call: TRBV19; cdr3_nt: TGTGCCAGTAGTCCACAGGGGTATGAAAAACTGTTTTTT; cdr3_aa: CASSPQGYEKLFF